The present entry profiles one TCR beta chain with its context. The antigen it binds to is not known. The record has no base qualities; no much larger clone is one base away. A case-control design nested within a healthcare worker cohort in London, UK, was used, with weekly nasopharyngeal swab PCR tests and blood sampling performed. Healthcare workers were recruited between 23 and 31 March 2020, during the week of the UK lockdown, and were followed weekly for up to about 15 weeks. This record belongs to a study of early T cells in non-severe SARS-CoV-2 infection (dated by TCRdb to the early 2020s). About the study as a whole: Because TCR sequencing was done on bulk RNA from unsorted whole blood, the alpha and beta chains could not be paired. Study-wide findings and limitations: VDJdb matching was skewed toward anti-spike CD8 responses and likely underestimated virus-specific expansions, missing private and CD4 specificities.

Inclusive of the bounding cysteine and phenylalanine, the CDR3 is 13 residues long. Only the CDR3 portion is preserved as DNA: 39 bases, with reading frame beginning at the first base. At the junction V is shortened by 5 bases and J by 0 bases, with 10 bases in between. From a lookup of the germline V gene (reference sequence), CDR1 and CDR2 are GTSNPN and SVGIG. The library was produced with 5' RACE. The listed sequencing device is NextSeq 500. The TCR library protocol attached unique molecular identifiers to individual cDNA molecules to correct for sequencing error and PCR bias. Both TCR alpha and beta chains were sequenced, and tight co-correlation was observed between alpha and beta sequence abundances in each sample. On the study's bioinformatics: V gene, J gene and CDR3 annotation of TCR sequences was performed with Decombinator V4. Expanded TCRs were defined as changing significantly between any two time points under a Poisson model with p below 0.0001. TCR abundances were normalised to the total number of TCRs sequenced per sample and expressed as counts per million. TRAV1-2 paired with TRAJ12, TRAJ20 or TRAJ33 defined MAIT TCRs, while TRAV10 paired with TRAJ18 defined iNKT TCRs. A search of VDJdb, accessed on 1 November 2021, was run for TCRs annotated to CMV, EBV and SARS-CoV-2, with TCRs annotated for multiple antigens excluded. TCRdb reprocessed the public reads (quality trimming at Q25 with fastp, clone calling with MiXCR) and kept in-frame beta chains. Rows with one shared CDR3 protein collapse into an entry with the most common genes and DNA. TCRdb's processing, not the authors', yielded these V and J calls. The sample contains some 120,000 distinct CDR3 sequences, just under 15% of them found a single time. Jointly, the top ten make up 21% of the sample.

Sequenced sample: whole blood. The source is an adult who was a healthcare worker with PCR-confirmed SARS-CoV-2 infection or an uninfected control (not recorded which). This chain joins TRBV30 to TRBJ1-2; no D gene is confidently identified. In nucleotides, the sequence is TGTGCCTGGGCTCCGATTACTAACTATGGCTACACCTTC. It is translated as CAWAPITNYGYTF.